This T cell receptor (beta chain) appears in the sequencing data of a study of shared clonotypes between healthy human individuals (dated by TCRdb to the early 2020s). Study-wide context: A few men and two women, aged 18 to 49 years, made up the cohort. For each donor, CD4 naive and CD4 memory were each given three plates, CD8 naive was given two plates, and CD8 memory was given one plate. The study deeply sequenced blood TCR repertoires of several healthy adults to estimate repertoire size and the extent of clonotype sharing between individuals. Different laboratories and diverse techniques were used to prepare libraries and sequence TCR repertoires, to increase sequencing depth and limit assay-specific biases. Each donor's leukapheresis produced roughly between about 0.9 and 9.5 billion PBMCs.

The donors were healthy, HIV-negative adults with no recently reported acute infections or vaccinations. Every donor was a Caucasian adult living in Nashville, Tennessee, USA. CD4+ T cells were enriched by magnetic negative selection; naive cells were then positively selected on CD45RA, and the negative fraction formed the memory subset. After blood collection by leukapheresis, PBMCs were isolated using Ficoll-Histopaque density gradient centrifugation and then cryopreserved in the vapor phase of liquid nitrogen. Purity and quantity of every magnetically sorted T cell population were checked by analytical flow cytometry. Each sorted fraction had its genomic DNA isolated and then quantified by UV absorbance on a Nanodrop 2000c. Points the paper makes about the study in general: Incomplete sequencing was indicated by rarefaction of sorted-subset datasets, despite the large sequencing depth. Pairwise subsampling led to the expectation that sequencing depth would affect the degree of clonotype sharing among donors. Only blood was sampled, and tissue TCR repertoires likely differ from those in blood. Sharing across a few donors was observed for 5% to 6.5% of naive CD4, over 3% of naive CD8, 2.3% of memory CD4, and less than 0.45% of memory CD8 clonotypes. Naive subsets generally had larger estimated clonotype richness than memory subsets. The small number of donors limited the genetic and exposure-history diversity represented. Higher generation probabilities were observed for clonotypes shared by all four sorted-subset donors than for non-shared clonotypes.

TCR CDR3 regions were amplified from genomic DNA by multiplex PCR using the deep immunoSEQ assay. Extracted genomic DNA from each cell subset was distributed evenly across all wells of several immunoSEQ 96-well plates, and each plate was treated as a replicate. For sorted subsets, about 200 ng genomic DNA, equal to about 30,000 T cell genomes, was loaded into each replicate PCR. Purified libraries were quantified with a Qubit 3.0 fluorometer, sized on a Bioanalyzer 2100, and re-quantified with the KAPA Library Quantification kit. Every immunoSEQ 96-well plate was sequenced on a separate single-read 150-cycle Illumina NextSeq 550 flow cell. The authors processed their data as follows. Because the immunoSEQ output held only junctional sequences and lacked quality scores, the filtering could not match the filtering applied to full-length reads. To assign V/J genes and CDR3, sequences were annotated using PyIR, a Python wrapper for IgBLAST v1.9, with IMGT germline references. Reads were removed for weak V/J assignments (E-value above 1e-6), missing CDR3, stop codons, out-of-frame junctions, or ambiguous translated residues. V3J clonotypes were defined as sequences sharing an identical inferred V gene, J gene, and CDR3 amino acid sequence. Percentage overlap between repertoires was calculated by dividing the number of shared unique clonotypes by the size of the smaller repertoire. Three approaches were used to assess repertoire richness: RTK rarefaction, the Chao1 estimator, and Recon v2.1 estimates of unobserved clonotypes. Generation probabilities for all TCRbeta clonotypes obtained by the gDNA method from a few donors were computed using OLGA. Drawn from immuneACCESS, this table holds only the in-frame rearrangements with V and J called that TCRdb kept. Clones are partly lost; checked studies trace under half to an unresolved V gene and leave the rest unexplained. D and trimming come from the DNA, and the V and J calls and clone size come from that table. The sample yields 1,500,000 or so clones; roughly 98.5% were counted once. 0.36% of the sample is taken by the ten largest.

For CDR1 and CDR2, the germline V gene lists SGHDN and FVKESK. The CDR3 starts with the cysteine, ends with the phenylalanine, and has 14 residues. Of all the DNA, just the CDR3 is kept, 42 bases in frame from base 1. V lost 2 bases and J lost 5 bases; the stretch between them is 12 bases long. To note about this clone: Its antigen target is currently unknown. Base qualities are not at hand, and no much larger clone is one base apart. The identical CDR3 is also encoded by other nucleotide sequences in the sample.

The chain employs TRBV14 and TRBJ2-5, and perhaps TRBD1 as D gene, on 7 matching bases. Material for sequencing was naive CD4+ T cells sorted from blood. What the cell subset or site label conveys for this sample: CD45RA+ positively selected. The sequence was collected from a man aged 30 to 45 in good health. The base sequence is TGTGCCAGCAGCCAAAACAGGGGAGGTGAGACCCAGTACTTC. It codes for CASSQNRGGETQYF.